One and the same sample provided the 15 T cell receptor beta chains below, sequenced in a study of cytomegalovirus exposure and HLA in healthy donors. The study ran its PCR with 60 Vbeta and 13 Jbeta primers. Assay used: immunoSEQ multiplex PCR; TCRdb lists only in-frame clones, some missing. The sample contains roughly 150,000 clones, about 80% of which appear only once. The specimen was PBMCs. Receptors were obtained from a man aged 30 to 45 in good health and CMV-seronegative.

The rearrangement uses TRBV30 and TRBJ2-7; TRBD1 matches at 9 bases. V gave up 3 bases and J gave up 2 bases; unmatched junction bases: 2. The CDR3 consists of 13 residues. The germline gives CDR1 GTSNPN, CDR2 SVGIG (reference sequence). CDR3: CAWRGTGPYEQYF. CDR3 in DNA: TGTGCCTGGAGGGGGACAGGGCCCTACGAGCAGTACTTC.

This clone occurred once. This chain connects TRBV18 to TRBJ2-1; TRBD1 aligns across 9 bases. CDR1 KGHSH and CDR2 LQKENI come from the germline V gene. CDR3 length: 16 residues. The J segment lost 10 bases and the V segment lost 3 bases, leaving 13 bases of the junction unmatched. The CDR3 DNA sequence: TGTGCCAGCTCACCTCCGCCGGGACAGGGATTTAGAGAGCAGTTCTTC. As protein: CASSPPPGQGFREQFF. Supplemented by reference TRBV18 and TRBJ2-1, the full variable domain reads NAGVMQNPRHLVRRRGQEARLRCSPMKGHSHVYWYRQLPEEGLKFMVYLQKENIIDESGMPKERFSAEFPKEGPSILRIQQVVRGDSAAYFCASSPPPGQGFREQFFGPGTRLTVL.

The V call is TRBV19, the J call TRBJ1-5; TRBD1 matches 9 bases. The CDR3 covers 15 residues. With V trimmed by 4 bases and J by 7 bases, 8 bases remained unmatched. The germline V gene encodes CDR1 LNHDA and CDR2 SQIVND (reference sequence). CDR3 nucleotide sequence: TGTGCCAGTAGTAAGGACAGGGGCCCGGGGCAGCCCCAGCATTTT. Translation: CASSKDRGPGQPQHF.

J is TRBJ1-5 and V is TRBV9; 9 positions match TRBD1. V lost 3 bases, J lost 0 bases, and 10 bases stayed unmatched. Germline V gene lookup returns CDR1 SGDLS and CDR2 YYNGEE. The CDR3 contains 18 residues. The CDR3 loop reads CASSARGQGSLSNQPQHF. CDR3 DNA: TGTGCCAGCAGCGCTCGGGGACAGGGCAGCCTTAGCAATCAGCCCCAGCATTTT.

Concerning this clone itself: It is unclear where the CDR3 begins or ends on the DNA, so no DNA is shown, and the CDR3 is as TCRdb lists it. The V gene is TRBV19, the J gene TRBJ1-2. The CDR3 spans 13 residues, counting both ends. Germline CDR1 LNHDA, CDR2 SQIVND (reference sequence). CDR3 amino acids: CASSILAERGYTF.

The V gene is TRBV4-1, the J gene TRBJ2-5; 10 bases are a match to TRBD2. There are 13 residues in the CDR3. With 5 bases clipped from V and 5 bases from J, the junction kept 2 bases outside the gene matches. CDR1 MGHRA and CDR2 YSYEKL come from the germline V gene. In DNA form, the CDR3 reads TGCGCCAGCAGCTCTAGCGGGAGTGAGACCCAGTACTTC. Protein sequence: CASSSSGSETQYF.

This clone occurred once. This chain links TRBV28 with TRBJ2-7; D is perhaps TRBD1 (6 bases). V shed 6 bases and J shed 3 bases, with 27 bases lying between them. The CDR3 consists of 18 residues. Germline loops: CDR1 MDHEN, CDR2 SYDVKM. CDR3 nucleotide sequence: TGTGCCAGCAGGCCTCTTTGGGGACCGACAGGAGCCTACTACGAGCAGTACTTC. It translates to CASRPLWGPTGAYYEQYF.

The chain carries TRBV9 and TRBJ2-7, with TRBD2 matching 12 bases. Germline trimming cut 4 bases from V and 3 bases from J; bases unmatched to any gene: 8. The CDR3 is 16 amino acids. CDR1 and CDR2 from the germline V gene are SGDLS and YYNGEE. CDR3 nucleotides: TGTGCCAGCAGCACCCGGACTAGCGGGAACCTCTACGAGCAGTACTTC. Its protein product is CASSTRTSGNLYEQYF.

This chain joins TRBV7-6 and TRBJ2-7, with TRBD2 matching 7 bases. Germline-derived CDR1 and CDR2 are SGHVS and FNYEAQ. V lost 5 bases and J lost 5; bases outside the gene matches: 12. The CDR3 is 15 amino acids. The CDR3 DNA is TGTGCCAGCAGCCCCCAGCGGGGCCGGGGGGACGAGCAGTACTTC. Amino acids: CASSPQRGRGDEQYF.

A single count supports this clone. V and J are TRBV7-2 and TRBJ2-1, with D unresolved. CDR1 is SGHTA and CDR2 is FQGNSA in the germline V gene. The CDR3 has 16 residues. V dropped 1 base and J dropped 2 bases, with 12 bases sitting between them. The chain's CDR3 is CASSLVKGRPYNEQFF. CDR3 coding DNA: TGTGCCAGCAGCTTAGTAAAAGGCAGGCCCTACAATGAGCAGTTCTTC.

This clone was observed once. The chain employs TRBV28 and TRBJ2-3, with unresolved D. Germline CDR1 is MDHEN and CDR2 is SYDVKM. V shed 6 bases and J shed 0 bases, with 4 bases lying between them. There are 12 residues in the CDR3. CDR3 sequence (DNA): TGTGCCAGCAGGGAGAGCACAGATACGCAGTATTTT. Its translation: CASRESTDTQYF.

This chain uses TRBV5-1 with TRBJ2-1; 7 bases match TRBD1. The junction had 7 bases not matched to a gene; V was cut back by 4 bases and J by 0 bases. Germline V gene data show CDR1 as SGHRS and CDR2 as YFSETQ. This CDR3 is built from 16 residues. The CDR3 reads CASSEGTASSYNEQFF. The CDR3 DNA reads as TGCGCCAGCAGCGAGGGGACAGCGAGCTCCTACAATGAGCAGTTCTTC.

This clone was counted between two and nine times. V gene TRBV5-6 combines with J gene TRBJ1-4; a possible D gene is TRBD1 (5 bases). The V and J ends lost 2 bases and 4 bases respectively, with 9 bases between them. Germline values: CDR1 SGHDT, CDR2 YYEEEE. The CDR3 contains 14 residues. CDR3 amino acids: CASSFGGGNEKLFF. The CDR3 DNA reads TGTGCCAGCAGCTTCGGGGGGGGTAATGAAAAACTGTTTTTT.

The chain carries TRBV30 and TRBJ2-1; 11 bases are a match to TRBD2. V shed 0 bases, J shed 1 base, and the junction held 11 bases outside the gene matches. The germline CDR1 and CDR2 sequences are GTSNPN and SVGIG (reference sequence). The CDR3 has 19 amino acids. In nucleotides, the CDR3 is TGTGCCTGGAGTGTACAACTAGCGGGAGTCTGGGGGTCCTACAATGAGCAGTTCTTC. It encodes CAWSVQLAGVWGSYNEQFF.

This chain uses TRBV7-8 with TRBJ2-3, with 8 bases that match TRBD2. Germline V CDR1 and CDR2: SGHVS, FQNEAQ. V shed 6 bases and J 4 bases; nucleotides not matched to a gene: 6. This CDR3 contains 14 residues. DNA of the CDR3: TGTGCCAGCAGGCTCGCGGGGGGCGCAGATACGCAGTATTTT. Its translation is CASRLAGGADTQYF.